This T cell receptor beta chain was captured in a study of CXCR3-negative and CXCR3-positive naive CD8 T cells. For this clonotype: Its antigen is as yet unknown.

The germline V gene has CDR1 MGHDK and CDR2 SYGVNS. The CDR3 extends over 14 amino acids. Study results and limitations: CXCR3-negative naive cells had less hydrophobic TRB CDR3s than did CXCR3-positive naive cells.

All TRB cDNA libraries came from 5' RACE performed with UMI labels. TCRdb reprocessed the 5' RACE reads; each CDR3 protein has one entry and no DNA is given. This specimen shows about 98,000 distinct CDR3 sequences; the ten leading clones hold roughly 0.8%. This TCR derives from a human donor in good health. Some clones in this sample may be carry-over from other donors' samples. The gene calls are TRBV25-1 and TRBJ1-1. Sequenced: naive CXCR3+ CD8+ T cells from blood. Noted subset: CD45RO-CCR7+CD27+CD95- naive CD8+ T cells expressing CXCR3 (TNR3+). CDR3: CASSVQGVNTEAFF.